This T cell receptor (beta chain) was sequenced for a study of T cells in Graves' hyperthyroidism and ophthalmopathy. Trimming cost V 0 bases and J 7 bases, with 13 bases left between them. CDR1 and CDR2 (germline): LGHDT, YNNKEL (reference sequence). CDR3 length: 15 amino acids. In the case of this clonotype: What it binds is unknown.

From RNA transcripts, TCR beta CDR3 regions were amplified. The primer set for the first-round RT-PCR of the TCR CDR3 was HTBI. TCRdb fed the multiplex PCR reads into MiXCR, producing one record per CDR3 protein. There are hundreds of thousands of distinct CDR3 sequences in the sample; approximately 15% occur only once, and less than 3.5% lies in the top ten. Study-wide results and caveats: With a median lead of around 6.7 months before onset, the model predicted ophthalmopathy. Most clonotypes expanded in thyroid above 0.001 were likewise present in blood.

V usage is TRBV3-1 and J usage is TRBJ1-5; D gene ambiguous. The material sequenced was blood. The sequence derives from a woman between 35 and 50 years old with Graves' ophthalmopathy. The CDR3 coding sequence is TGTGCCAGCAGCCAAGATGCGACCAAAACCCAGCCCCAGCATTTT. It is translated as CASSQDATKTQPQHF.